A single TCR beta chain is shown here with its context. Its antigen is currently unknown. The data were taken from a study of T-cell memory formation after mild COVID-19. Points from the study as a whole: Cross-reactive memory seemingly joined, as some responding clones were found in pre-infection memory. The study found balanced CD4/CD8 in clones contracting day 15 to 85 and a CD4+ lean in later expanders.

There are 14 residues in the CDR3. J gave up 6 bases and V 0 bases, and 3 bases lay outside the gene matches. Germline CDR1 and CDR2: SEHNR and FQNEAQ (reference sequence). TCRdb re-called the 5' RACE reads through MiXCR, storing one row per CDR3 protein. Here the sample spans about 190,000 distinct CDR3 sequences, about a sixth being singletons. The rearrangement uses TRBV7-9 and TRBJ2-5; 8 bases line up with TRBD2. The sequencing sample was made of PBMCs or a T cell subset sorted from them (not recorded which). This receptor was taken from an adult woman who had mild COVID-19 (a few samples of this study predate the infection). Cell type and time point are not known. This CDR3 reads CASSLATGGKTQYF. The CDR3 coding sequence is TGTGCCAGCAGCTTAGCGACGGGGGGGAAGACCCAGTACTTC.